This TCR beta chain was found in a study of patients and donors after allogeneic stem cell transplantation. V dropped 0 bases and J dropped 2; count of bases not matched to a gene: 2. There are 15 residues in the CDR3. Germline CDR1 reads SEHNR; CDR2 reads FQNEAQ (reference sequence). TCRdb called the RT-PCR reads again in MiXCR, with one record for every CDR3 protein. The sample yields about 74,000 distinct CDR3 sequences, around a quarter seen once. The gene calls are TRBV7-9 and TRBJ2-7, with 9 bases matching TRBD1. The sequencing sample was made of blood, either unsorted or a sorted T cell fraction (not recorded which). The sequence was obtained from a human donor who was either an allogeneic HSCT recipient or a stem cell or donor lymphocyte infusion donor (not recorded which). It is not recorded whose cells these are; they may come from a transplant donor. The CDR3 loop reads CASSLATGGTYEQYF. CDR3 nucleotide sequence: TGTGCCAGCAGCTTAGCGACAGGGGGGACCTACGAGCAGTACTTC. Full variable domain (remainder filled in from reference TRBV7-9 and TRBJ2-7): DTGVSQNPRHKITKRGQNVTFRCDPISEHNRLYWYRQTLGQGPEFLTYFQNEAQLEKSRLLSDRFSAERPKGSFSTLEIQRTEQGDSAMYLCASSLATGGTYEQYFGPGTRLTVT.